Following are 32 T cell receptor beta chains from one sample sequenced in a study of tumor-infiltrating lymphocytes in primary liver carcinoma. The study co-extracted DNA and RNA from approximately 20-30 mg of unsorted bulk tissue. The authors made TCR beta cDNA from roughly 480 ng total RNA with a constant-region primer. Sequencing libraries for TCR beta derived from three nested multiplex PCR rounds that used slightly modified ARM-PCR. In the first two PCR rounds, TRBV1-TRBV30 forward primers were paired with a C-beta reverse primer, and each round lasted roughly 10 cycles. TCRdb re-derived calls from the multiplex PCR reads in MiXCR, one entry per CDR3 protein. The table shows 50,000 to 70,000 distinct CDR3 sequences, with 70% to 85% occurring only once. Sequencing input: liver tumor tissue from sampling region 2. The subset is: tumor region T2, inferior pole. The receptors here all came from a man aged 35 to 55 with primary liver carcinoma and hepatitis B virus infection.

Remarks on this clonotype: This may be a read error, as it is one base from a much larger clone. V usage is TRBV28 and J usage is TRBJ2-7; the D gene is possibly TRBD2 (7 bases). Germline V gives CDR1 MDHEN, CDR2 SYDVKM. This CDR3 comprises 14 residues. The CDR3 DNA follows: TGTGTCAGCAGTTTGGGGGGGGCTACAGGCGAGCAGTACTTC. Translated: CVSSLGGATGEQYF.

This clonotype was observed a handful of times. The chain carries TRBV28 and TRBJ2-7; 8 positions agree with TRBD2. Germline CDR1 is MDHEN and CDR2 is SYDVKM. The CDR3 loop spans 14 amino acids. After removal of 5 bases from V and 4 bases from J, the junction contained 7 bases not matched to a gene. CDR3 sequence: CASSRGGLQYEQYF. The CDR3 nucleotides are TGTGCCAGCAGTCGGGGGGGACTACAGTACGAGCAGTACTTC.

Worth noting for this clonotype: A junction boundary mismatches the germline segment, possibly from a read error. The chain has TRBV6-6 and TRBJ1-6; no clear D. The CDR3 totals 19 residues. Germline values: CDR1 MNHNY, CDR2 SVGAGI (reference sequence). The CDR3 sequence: CASSYPRGDGRHYSSSLHF. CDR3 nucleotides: TGTGCCAGCAGTTACCCCAGAGGAGACGGAAGACATTATAGTTCATCCCTCCACTTT.

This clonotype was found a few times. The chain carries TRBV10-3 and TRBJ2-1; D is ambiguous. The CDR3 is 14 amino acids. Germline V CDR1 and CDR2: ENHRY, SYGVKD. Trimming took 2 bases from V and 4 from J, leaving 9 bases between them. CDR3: CAISEGLGYNEQFF. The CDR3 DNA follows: TGTGCCATCAGTGAGGGGTTGGGATACAATGAGCAGTTCTTC.

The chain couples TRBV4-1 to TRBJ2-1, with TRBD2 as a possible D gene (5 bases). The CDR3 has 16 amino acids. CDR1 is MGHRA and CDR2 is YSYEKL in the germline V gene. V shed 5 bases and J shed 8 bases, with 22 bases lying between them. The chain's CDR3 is CASSYPSSSPYDEQFF. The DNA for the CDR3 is TGCGCCAGCAGCTACCCCTCTAGCTCCCCATACGATGAGCAGTTCTTC.

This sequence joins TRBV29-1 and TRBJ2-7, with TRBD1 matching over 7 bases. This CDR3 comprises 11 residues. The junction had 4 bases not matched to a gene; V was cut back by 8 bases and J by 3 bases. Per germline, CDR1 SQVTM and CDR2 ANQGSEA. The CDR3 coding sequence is TGCAGCCTCGGGACAGACTACGAGCAGTACTTC. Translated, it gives CSLGTDYEQYF.

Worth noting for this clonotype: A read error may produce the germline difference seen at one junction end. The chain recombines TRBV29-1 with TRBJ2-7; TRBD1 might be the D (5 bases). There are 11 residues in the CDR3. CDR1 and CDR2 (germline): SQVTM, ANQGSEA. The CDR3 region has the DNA TGCAGTGCAGGGTTCAACTACAAGCAGTACTTC. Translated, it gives CSAGFNYKQYF.

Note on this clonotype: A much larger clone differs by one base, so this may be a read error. The CDR3 loop is CAGSSGLAGREFF. DNA of the CDR3: TGTGCCGGCAGCTCGGGACTAGCGGGAAGGGAGTTCTTC. The chain combines TRBV28 with TRBJ2-1; TRBD2 agrees at 13 bases. This CDR3 comprises 13 residues. Germline values: CDR1 MDHEN, CDR2 SYDVKM.

DNA for the CDR3: TGTGCCAGCAGTTACCGGACTAGCGGGAGCTACAATGAGCAGTTCTTC. Amino acids: CASSYRTSGSYNEQFF. V is TRBV6-5 and J is TRBJ2-1; 13 nucleotides align to TRBD2. With V trimmed by 2 bases and J by 3 bases, 1 base remained unmatched. Germline V gives CDR1 MNHEY, CDR2 SVGAGI. The CDR3 contains 16 residues.

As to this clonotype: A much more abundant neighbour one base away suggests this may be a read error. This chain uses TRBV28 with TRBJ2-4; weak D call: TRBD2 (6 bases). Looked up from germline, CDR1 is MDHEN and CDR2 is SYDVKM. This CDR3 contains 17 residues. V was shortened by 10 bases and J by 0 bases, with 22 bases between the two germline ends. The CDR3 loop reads CANSPDRSGLAKNIQYF. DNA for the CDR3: TGTGCCAACAGCCCAGACCGGAGCGGGCTAGCCAAAAACATTCAGTACTTC.

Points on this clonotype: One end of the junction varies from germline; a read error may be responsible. The CDR3 here is CASTDWQGAPDTQYF. The CDR3, as DNA: TGTGCCAGCACTGACTGGCAGGGGGCCCCAGATACGCAGTATTTT. The V gene is TRBV6-4, the J gene TRBJ2-3; TRBD1 agrees at 8 bases. CDR1 MRHNA and CDR2 SNTAGT come from the germline V gene. The CDR3 length is 15 residues.

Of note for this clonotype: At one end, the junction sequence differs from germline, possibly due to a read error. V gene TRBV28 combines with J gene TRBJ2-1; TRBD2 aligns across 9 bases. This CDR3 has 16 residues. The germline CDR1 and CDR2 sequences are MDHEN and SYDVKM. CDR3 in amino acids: CASLEFGGRDYNEQFF. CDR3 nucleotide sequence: TGTGCCAGCCTAGAGTTTGGCGGGAGGGATTACAATGAGCAATTCTTC.

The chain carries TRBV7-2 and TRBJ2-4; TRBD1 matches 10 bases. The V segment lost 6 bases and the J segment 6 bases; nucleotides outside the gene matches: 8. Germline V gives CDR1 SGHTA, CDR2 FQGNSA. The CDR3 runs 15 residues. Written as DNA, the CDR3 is TGTGCCAGCAGAGTGGGAGGACAGGGGGTAAACATTCAGTACTTC. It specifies CASRVGGQGVNIQYF.

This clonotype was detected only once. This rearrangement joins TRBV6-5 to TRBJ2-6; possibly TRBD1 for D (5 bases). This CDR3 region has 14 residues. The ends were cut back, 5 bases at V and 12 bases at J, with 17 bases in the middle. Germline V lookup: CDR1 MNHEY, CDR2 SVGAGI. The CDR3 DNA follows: TGTGCCAGCAGTCAAGACTCTGGGGCAACCGTCCTGACTTTC. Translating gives CASSQDSGATVLTF.

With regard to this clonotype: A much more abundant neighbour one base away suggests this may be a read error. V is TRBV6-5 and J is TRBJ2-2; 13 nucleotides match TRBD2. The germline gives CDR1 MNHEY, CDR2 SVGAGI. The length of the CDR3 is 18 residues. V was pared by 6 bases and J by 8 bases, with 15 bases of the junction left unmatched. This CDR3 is CASRSILWTSGRGGELFF. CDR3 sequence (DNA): TGTGCCAGCAGATCGATCCTCTGGACTAGCGGGAGAGGTGGGGAGCTGTTTTTT.

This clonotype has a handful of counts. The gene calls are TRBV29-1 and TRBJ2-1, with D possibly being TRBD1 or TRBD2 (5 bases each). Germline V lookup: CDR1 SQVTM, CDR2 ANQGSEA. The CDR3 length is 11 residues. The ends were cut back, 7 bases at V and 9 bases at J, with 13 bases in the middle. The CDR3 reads CSGGSGSEQFF. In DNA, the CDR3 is TGCAGCGGGGGCTCGGGAAGTGAGCAGTTCTTC.

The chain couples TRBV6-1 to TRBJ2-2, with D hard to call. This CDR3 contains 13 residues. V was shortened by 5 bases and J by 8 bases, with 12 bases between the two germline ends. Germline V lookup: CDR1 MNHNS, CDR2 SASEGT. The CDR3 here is CASSQVFTGELFF. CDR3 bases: TGTGCCAGCAGTCAGGTTTTCACGGGGGAGCTGTTTTTT.

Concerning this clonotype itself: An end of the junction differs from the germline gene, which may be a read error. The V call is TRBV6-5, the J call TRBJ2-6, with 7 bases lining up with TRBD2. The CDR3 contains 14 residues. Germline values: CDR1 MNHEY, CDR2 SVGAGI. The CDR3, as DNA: TGTGCCAGCAGTTCCGTCGCGGGGGTCAACGTCCCGACTTTC. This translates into CASSSVAGVNVPTF.

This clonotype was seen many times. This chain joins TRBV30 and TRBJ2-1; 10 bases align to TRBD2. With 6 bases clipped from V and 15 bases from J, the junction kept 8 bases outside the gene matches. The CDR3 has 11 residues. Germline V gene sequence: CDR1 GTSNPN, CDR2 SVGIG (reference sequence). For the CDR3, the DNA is TGTGCCTGCCATAGCGGGAGGTTGCCGTTCTTC. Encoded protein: CACHSGRLPFF.

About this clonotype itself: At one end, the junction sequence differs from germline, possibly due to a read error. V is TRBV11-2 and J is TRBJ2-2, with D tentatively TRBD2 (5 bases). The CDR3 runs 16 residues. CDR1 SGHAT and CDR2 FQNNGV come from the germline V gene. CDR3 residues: CAGSLLSGRLTGELFF. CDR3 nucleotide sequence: TGTGCCGGCAGCCTACTAAGCGGTCGTTTGACCGGGGAGCTGTTTTTT.

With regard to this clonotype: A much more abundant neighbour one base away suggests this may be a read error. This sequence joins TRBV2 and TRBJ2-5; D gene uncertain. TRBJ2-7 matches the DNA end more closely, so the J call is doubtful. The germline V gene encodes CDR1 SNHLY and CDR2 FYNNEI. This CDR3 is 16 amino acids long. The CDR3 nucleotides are TGTGCCAGCAGCGCCACTAACGCCCGATTCTCCTACGAGCAGTACTTC. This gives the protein CASSATNARFSYEQYF.

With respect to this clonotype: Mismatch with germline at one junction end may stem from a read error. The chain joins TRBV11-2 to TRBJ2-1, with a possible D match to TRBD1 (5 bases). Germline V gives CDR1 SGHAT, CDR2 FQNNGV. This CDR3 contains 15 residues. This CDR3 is CASSRVASAYNEQFF. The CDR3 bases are TGCGCCAGTAGCAGGGTGGCCAGCGCCTACAATGAGCAGTTCTTC.

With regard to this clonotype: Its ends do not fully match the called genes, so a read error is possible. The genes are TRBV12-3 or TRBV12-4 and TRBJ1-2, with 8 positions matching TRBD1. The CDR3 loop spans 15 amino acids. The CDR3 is CPSSLGTGGGYGYIF. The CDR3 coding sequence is TGTCCCAGCAGTTTGGGGACAGGTGGAGGGTATGGCTACATCTTC.

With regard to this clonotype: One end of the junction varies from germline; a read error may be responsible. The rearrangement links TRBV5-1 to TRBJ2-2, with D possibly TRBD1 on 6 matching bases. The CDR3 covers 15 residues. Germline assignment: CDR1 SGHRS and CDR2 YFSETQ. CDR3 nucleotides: TGCGCCAGCAGCTTCTCTCCAGGGGACACCGGGGAGCCGTTTTTT. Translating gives CASSFSPGDTGEPFF.

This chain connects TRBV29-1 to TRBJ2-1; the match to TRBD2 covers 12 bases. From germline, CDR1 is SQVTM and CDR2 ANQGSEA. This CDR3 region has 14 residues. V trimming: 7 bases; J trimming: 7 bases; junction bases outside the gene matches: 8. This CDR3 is CSGGLAGLSNEQFF. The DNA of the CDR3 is TGCAGCGGCGGACTAGCGGGATTGTCAAATGAGCAGTTCTTC.

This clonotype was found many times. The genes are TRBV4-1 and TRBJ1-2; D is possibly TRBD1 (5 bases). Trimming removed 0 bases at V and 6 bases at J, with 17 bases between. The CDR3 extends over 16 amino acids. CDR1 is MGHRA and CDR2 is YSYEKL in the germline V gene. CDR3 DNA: TGCGCCAGCAGCCAAGAGGGATGGGGCTCGGTCGATGGCTACACCTTC. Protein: CASSQEGWGSVDGYTF.

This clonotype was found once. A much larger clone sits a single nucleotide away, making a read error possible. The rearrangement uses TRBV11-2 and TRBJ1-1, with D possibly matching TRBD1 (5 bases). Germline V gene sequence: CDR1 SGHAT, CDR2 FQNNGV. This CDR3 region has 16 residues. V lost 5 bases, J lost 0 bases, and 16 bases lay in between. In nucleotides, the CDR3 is TGTGCCAGCAGCCCTTTACTGGACACCATGAACACTGAAGCTTTCTTT. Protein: CASSPLLDTMNTEAFF.

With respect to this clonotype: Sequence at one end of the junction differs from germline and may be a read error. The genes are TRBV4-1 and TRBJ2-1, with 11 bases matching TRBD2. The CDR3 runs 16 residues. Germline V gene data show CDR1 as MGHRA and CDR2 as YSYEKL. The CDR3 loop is CAGSPELAGAYNVQFF. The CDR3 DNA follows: TGCGCCGGCAGCCCCGAACTAGCGGGGGCTTACAATGTGCAGTTCTTC.

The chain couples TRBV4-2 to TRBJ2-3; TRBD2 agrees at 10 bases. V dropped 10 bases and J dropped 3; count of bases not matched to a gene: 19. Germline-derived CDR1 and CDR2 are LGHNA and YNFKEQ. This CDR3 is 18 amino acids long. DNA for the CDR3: TGTGCCAACAAACAAGTGGCGCTTCTAGCGGGAGCGACAGATACGCAGTATTTT. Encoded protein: CANKQVALLAGATDTQYF.

Written as DNA, the CDR3 is TGCAGCGTTGGGAGGATAGGGAAGACAGATACGCAGTATTTT. Translating gives CSVGRIGKTDTQYF. The genes are TRBV29-1 and TRBJ2-3; D possibly corresponds to TRBD2 (5 bases). Germline CDR1 is SQVTM and CDR2 is ANQGSEA. Trimming shortened V by 4 bases and J by 3 bases, and 14 bases separated the two germline ends. The CDR3 extends over 14 amino acids.

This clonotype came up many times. The CDR3 loop is CASSQTPGDEQYF. The CDR3 DNA follows: TGTGCCAGCAGCCAGACACCAGGGGACGAGCAGTACTTC. The rearrangement joins TRBV5-4 to TRBJ2-7; possibly TRBD1 for D (6 bases). Per germline, CDR1 SGHNT and CDR2 YYREEE (reference sequence). The CDR3 totals 13 residues. V was cut by 4 bases and J by 5 bases, with 13 bases left in between.

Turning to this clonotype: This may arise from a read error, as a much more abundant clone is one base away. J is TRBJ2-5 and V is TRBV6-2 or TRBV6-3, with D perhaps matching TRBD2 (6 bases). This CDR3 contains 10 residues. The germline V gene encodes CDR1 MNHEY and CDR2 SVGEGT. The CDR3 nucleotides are TGTGCCGGGGGTCGGGAGACCCACTACTTC. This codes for CAGGRETHYF.